Following are 15 T cell receptor beta chains from one sample sequenced in a study of human T cells and chemical hapten exposure. Time point here: healthy volunteer bleed at 6 weeks. It was unfractionated whole blood from which total RNA was extracted. TCRdb called the RACE reads again in MiXCR, with one record for every CDR3 protein. The sample lists tens of thousands of distinct CDR3 sequences, less than 5.5% occurring once. The sample consisted of whole blood. The receptors stem from a human donor in good health. Some clones in this sample may be carry-over from other donors' samples.

This clonotype turned up a few times. The rearrangement links TRBV6-6 to TRBJ2-1; TRBD1 might be the D (6 bases). Germline CDR1 MNHNY, CDR2 SVGAGI (reference sequence). The CDR3 loop spans 14 amino acids. V lost 2 bases, J lost 5 bases, and 10 bases lay in between. The CDR3 sequence is CASSYGTSNNEQFF. The DNA of the CDR3 is TGTGCCAGCAGTTACGGGACAAGTAACAATGAGCAGTTCTTC.

J is TRBJ1-5 and V is TRBV6-6; 7 bases agree with TRBD1. V dropped 2 bases and J dropped 3; count of bases not matched to a gene: 7. Germline CDR1 reads MNHNY; CDR2 reads SVGAGI (reference sequence). The length of the CDR3 is 16 residues. CDR3 in DNA: TGTGCCAGCAGTTACATAACAGGGGCGATCAATCAGCCCCAGCATTTT. It is translated as CASSYITGAINQPQHF.

This clonotype was observed a single time. Just one base apart from a much larger clone, this may be a read error. The chain links TRBV28 to TRBJ2-7; D perhaps matches TRBD2 (6 bases). CDR1 and CDR2 (germline): MDHEN, SYDVKM. The CDR3 covers 15 residues. CDR3 nucleotide sequence: TGTGCCAGCAGTTCGGGGGACCGGGTGGTATACGAGCAGTGCTTC. The encoded protein is CASSSGDRVVYEQCF.

The chain links TRBV5-6 to TRBJ1-5; TRBD1 matches 8 bases. The CDR3 is 17 amino acids. Germline V CDR1 and CDR2: SGHDT, YYEEEE. After removal of 2 bases from V and 7 bases from J, the junction contained 14 bases not matched to a gene. For the CDR3, the DNA is TGTGCCAGCAGCTTCACCCCCCGCAGGGGGACAGGACAGCCCCAGCATTTT. It specifies CASSFTPRRGTGQPQHF.

The table lists this clonotype with many counts. V is TRBV20-1 and J is TRBJ2-3; 8 nucleotides match TRBD1. The CDR3 length is 15 residues. V lost 2 bases, J lost 3 bases, and 7 bases stayed unmatched. CDR1 is DFQATT, CDR2 SNEGSKA, per germline (reference sequence). Here the CDR3 reads CSARQGAVGTDTQYF. The DNA for the CDR3 is TGCAGTGCTAGACAGGGGGCCGTAGGAACAGATACGCAGTATTTT.

The rearrangement links TRBV7-2 to TRBJ2-3; tentative D call: TRBD1 (5 bases). Germline loops: CDR1 SGHTA, CDR2 FQGNSA. V was cut by 5 bases and J by 3 bases, with 12 bases left in between. This CDR3 spans 14 amino acids. DNA for the CDR3: TGTGCCAGCAGCCTAGACAGCCTGACAGATACGCAGTATTTT. Translation gives CASSLDSLTDTQYF. Variable domain in full (rest from reference TRBV7-2 and TRBJ2-3): GAGVSQSPSNKVTEKGKDVELRCDPISGHTALYWYRQSLGQGLEFLIYFQGNSAPDKSGLPSDRFSAERTGGSVSTLTIQRTQQEDSAVYLCASSLDSLTDTQYFGPGTRLTVL.

The table lists this clonotype with many counts. This rearrangement joins TRBV6-5 to TRBJ1-2; TRBD1 aligns across 8 bases. The CDR3 consists of 13 residues. Germline V gene lookup returns CDR1 MNHEY and CDR2 SVGAGI. V dropped 7 bases and J dropped 4; count of bases not matched to a gene: 5. CDR3 DNA: TGTGCCAGCATGGGACAGGAAGTCTATGGCTACACCTTC. Encoded protein: CASMGQEVYGYTF.

This clonotype was picked up many times. V and J are TRBV2 and TRBJ2-1, with 11 bases fitting TRBD2. This CDR3 has 15 amino acids. Germline V CDR1 and CDR2: SNHLY, FYNNEI. V shed 7 bases, J shed 6 bases, and the junction held 8 bases outside the gene matches. CDR3 in amino acids: CASKFASGRSNEQFF. The CDR3 coding sequence is TGTGCCAGCAAGTTTGCTAGCGGGAGGAGCAATGAGCAGTTCTTC.

The sample holds many counts of this clonotype. The gene calls are TRBV15 and TRBJ2-2; D is unresolved. CDR1 and CDR2 from the germline V gene are LNHNV and YYDKDF (reference sequence). This CDR3 has 13 amino acids. Trimming removed 1 base at V and 7 bases at J, with 7 bases between. CDR3 protein: CATSRVLGGELFF. The DNA of the CDR3 is TGTGCCACCAGCAGAGTTCTTGGCGGGGAGCTGTTTTTT. Using reference TRBV15 and TRBJ2-2 for the parts outside the CDR3, the full variable domain is DAMVIQNPRYQVTQFGKPVTLSCSQTLNHNVMYWYQQKSSQAPKLLFHYYDKDFNNEADTPDNFQSRRPNTSFCFLDIRSPGLGDTAMYLCATSRVLGGELFFGEGSRLTVL.

This clonotype appeared a few times. The chain couples TRBV20-1 to TRBJ1-2; the D gene is possibly TRBD1 (6 bases). Germline V gene lookup returns CDR1 DFQATT and CDR2 SNEGSKA (reference sequence). There are 14 residues in the CDR3. Trimming removed 5 bases from V and 1 base from J, with 14 bases in between. DNA for the CDR3: TGCAGTGCTTACCCACCAGGGGATAACTATGGCTACACCTTC. Its protein is CSAYPPGDNYGYTF.

The chain carries TRBV25-1 and TRBJ1-1; no firm D call. Trimming left V 3 bases short and J 5 bases short, with 16 bases between. Germline loops: CDR1 MGHDK, CDR2 SYGVNS. The CDR3 is 15 residues long. This CDR3 reads CASSETKGGITEAFF. The CDR3 nucleotides read TGTGCCAGCAGTGAGACGAAGGGTGGTATAACTGAAGCTTTCTTT.

The genes are TRBV20-1 and TRBJ1-1; TRBD1 agrees at 7 bases. Germline assignment: CDR1 DFQATT and CDR2 SNEGSKA (reference sequence). Trimming removed 2 bases from V and 4 bases from J; junction bases left unmatched: 7. This CDR3 has 14 residues. The CDR3 is CSARFPGGITEAFF. The CDR3 region has the DNA TGCAGTGCTAGATTCCCAGGGGGGATCACTGAAGCTTTCTTT.

For this clonotype: This may be a read error: a much more frequent sequence differs by one nucleotide. The chain recombines TRBV7-9 with TRBJ1-4, with D unresolved. Germline V CDR1 and CDR2: SEHNR, FQNEAQ (reference sequence). The length of the CDR3 is 15 residues. This CDR3 reads CASSLEAGGRERLFF. The CDR3 DNA sequence: TGTGCCAGCAGCTTAGAGGCAGGAGGGCGGGAAAGACTGTTTTTT.

The table lists this clonotype with many counts. The chain combines TRBV7-6 with TRBJ2-3; 8 nucleotides line up with TRBD2. Germline V lookup: CDR1 SGHVS, CDR2 FNYEAQ. CDR3 length: 16 amino acids. V dropped 5 bases and J dropped 4; count of bases not matched to a gene: 11. The CDR3 loop reads CASSLNTGGASDTQYF. Here the CDR3 DNA reads TGTGCCAGCAGCCTAAACACGGGGGGGGCCTCAGATACGCAGTATTTT.

This clonotype was picked up many times. This rearrangement joins TRBV20-1 to TRBJ2-1; TRBD1 matches at 8 bases. V lost 1 base to trimming and J lost 3 bases; unmatched junction nucleotides: 2. CDR3 size: 14 residues. Germline V CDR1 and CDR2: DFQATT, SNEGSKA (reference sequence). The CDR3 sequence: CSARGDRSYNEQFF. In DNA, the CDR3 is TGCAGTGCTAGAGGGGACAGGAGCTACAATGAGCAGTTCTTC.